The TCR beta chain described here comes from a study of blood T cells in healthy people across ages. V lost 4 bases and J lost 6; bases outside the gene matches: 8. There are 15 residues in the CDR3. CDR1 is LGHDT, CDR2 YNNKEL, per germline (reference sequence). It was with a sample-barcoded 5' primer and a J-beta primer mix that a second PCR of roughly 6 to 12 cycles was run. TCRdb re-derived calls from the 5' RACE reads in MiXCR, one entry per CDR3 protein. The table records over 1,500,000 distinct CDR3 sequences, approximately 39% of them present only once. The clonotype was recovered from a human donor in good health. Sequencing used blood. The chain recombines TRBV3-1 with TRBJ2-1; TRBD2 matches 8 bases. The CDR3 DNA follows: TGTGCCAGCAGCCTAGCAAGCGGGGGTTTCAATGAGCAGTTCTTC. Translation gives CASSLASGGFNEQFF.